This T cell receptor beta chain was captured by sequencing in a study of T cell repertoires in cytomegalovirus infection. With respect to this clonotype: What it binds is unknown.

TCRdb redid the calling of the reads with MiXCR, one entry per CDR3 protein. Here the sample spans about 310,000 distinct CDR3 sequences, more than 20% being singletons. This sequence originates from a human donor in good health (CMV status not recorded). Some clones in this sample may be carry-over from other donors' samples. The input for sequencing was cultured PBMCs, taken from culture after CMV antigen stimulation.

CDR3 in amino acids: CASSLETGRNYGYTF. DNA for the CDR3: TGTGCCAGCAGCTTGGAGACGGGACGGAACTATGGCTACACCTTC. The chain recombines TRBV5-6 with TRBJ1-2; maybe TRBD1 (5 bases). In germline, CDR1 is SGHDT, CDR2 YYEEEE. The CDR3 runs 15 residues. V was shortened by 0 bases and J by 2 bases, with 11 bases between the two germline ends.